This T cell receptor (beta chain) was retrieved from a study of CD4 T cells in relation to SARS-CoV-2 and coronaviruses. Worth noting for this clone: Its antigen remains unidentified.

CD4+ T cells from unexposed donors were obtained before the COVID-19 pandemic (2011-2018). Naive and memory CD4+ T cells were separated from cryopreserved PBMCs. Study outcomes and limitations: About 65% of donors had memory CD4+ clonotypes crossrecognizing SARS-CoV-2 and common cold coronavirus spike.

CDR1 LNHDA and CDR2 SQIVND come from the germline V gene (reference sequence). The CDR3 extends over 16 amino acids. V trimming: 6 bases; J trimming: 1 base; junction bases outside the gene matches: 8. The data were produced by immunoSEQ multiplex PCR, yet TCRdb's version contains in-frame clones alone and is incomplete. The table includes more than 50,000 clones, roughly 90% detected once. The clonotype was recovered from a human donor in good health. The sequenced sample consisted of memory CD4+ T cells from PBMCs. The chain carries TRBV19 and TRBJ2-3; 9 bases are a match to TRBD2. This chain's CDR3 is CASSPKTSGGTDTQYF. The CDR3 region has the DNA TGTGCCAGTAGCCCGAAGACTAGCGGCGGCACAGATACGCAGTATTTT.